Listed below are T cell receptor beta chains from one sample, sequenced in a study of radiotherapy plus CTLA-4 blockade in lung cancer. Data came from immunoSEQ multiplex PCR; TCRdb stores just in-frame clones and leaves some out. The repertoire holds fewer than 75,000 clones, with over 75% as singletons. The source was peripheral blood, collected from a patient treated with radiotherapy plus ipilimumab. The receptors were sampled from a human donor with non-small cell lung cancer that progressed on radiotherapy plus ipilimumab. The CDR3 runs from the conserved cysteine through the conserved F or W. The D gene is left open where the match is weak. Only some rows state a clone size, as once, few, many or a class for expanded clones.

J | size | V | D | DNA | CDR3
TRBJ2-7 | - | TRBV6-1 | - | TGTGCCAGCAGAAACTACGAGCAGTACTTC | CASRNYEQYF
TRBJ2-2 | - | TRBV7-3 | - | TGTGCCAGCAGCTTCCCCACCGGGGAGCTGTTTTTT | CASSFPTGELFF
TRBJ2-3 | once | TRBV7-6 | - | TGTGCCAGCAGCTTAGTAGTCGAAGGGGAATTAGATACGCAGTATTTT | CASSLVVEGELDTQYF
TRBJ1-5 | - | TRBV21-1 | - | TGTGCCAGCAGCAAAAGGAGGTGGGGGGGCGATGAGCCCCAGCATTTT | CASSKRRWGGDEPQHF
TRBJ2-7 | - | TRBV7-3 | TRBD2 | TGTGCCAGCAGCTTAGCTGCGGGAGATGCCTACGAGCAGTACTTC | CASSLAAGDAYEQYF
TRBJ2-3 | - | TRBV7-2 | TRBD2 | TGTGCCAGCAGCTTAGGGGGACTAGTGAAAGATACGCAGTATTTT | CASSLGGLVKDTQYF
TRBJ2-5 | - | TRBV29-1 | - | TGCAGCGTTGAGTGGATAGTCCTAGGGACCCAGTACTTC | CSVEWIVLGTQYF
TRBJ2-7 | - | TRBV6-1 | TRBD1 | TGTGCCAGCAGTGGCTGGACAGGGCGCGAGCAGTACTTC | CASSGWTGREQYF
TRBJ2-7 | - | TRBV5-6 | - | TGTGCCAGCAGCTCGAGTCGGTACGAGCAGTACTTC | CASSSSRYEQYF
TRBJ2-7 | - | TRBV27 | - | TGTGCCAGCAGTTTAGGGGGCGGGGGAGTCTACGAGCAGTACTTC | CASSLGGGGVYEQYF
TRBJ1-2 | - | TRBV6-1 | - | TGTGCCAGCAGCCCGGGACGGAACTATGGCTACACCTTC | CASSPGRNYGYTF
TRBJ2-1 | - | TRBV30 | TRBD2 | TGTGCCTGGGAGGGACTATACTACAATGAGCAGTTCTTC | CAWEGLYYNEQFF
TRBJ1-5 | - | TRBV11-1 | - | TGTGCCAGCAGCTACTCCCACAATCAGCCCCAGCATTTT | CASSYSHNQPQHF
TRBJ2-5 | - | TRBV18 | - | TGTGCCAGCTCACCAATCGGTTTAGAGACCCAGTACTTC | CASSPIGLETQYF
TRBJ1-1 | - | TRBV30 | - | TGTGCCTGGAGTTCCTACAGAATGAACACTGAAGCTTTCTTT | CAWSSYRMNTEAFF
TRBJ2-4 | - | TRBV5-1 | - | TGCGCCAGCAGCTTGGACACGGCCAAAAACATTCAGTACTTC | CASSLDTAKNIQYF
TRBJ2-7 | - | TRBV5-5 | - | TGTGCCAGCAGCTTGGAGGCTGGGGGCCCACCCACCTACGAGCAGTACTTC | CASSLEAGGPPTYEQYF
TRBJ1-4 | - | TRBV11-2 | - | TGTGCCAGCAGCTTAACAGGAGGCACACCTAATGAAAAACTGTTTTTT | CASSLTGGTPNEKLFF
TRBJ1-1 | - | TRBV2 | - | TGTGCCAGCAGTGTAGTCAGGACGAACACTGAAGCTTTCTTT | CASSVVRTNTEAFF
TRBJ2-2 | - | TRBV19 | - | TGTGCCAGCACAATAAGGACTTCTAACGGGGAGCTGTTTTTT | CASTIRTSNGELFF
TRBJ2-3 | - | TRBV7-2 | - | TGTGCCAGCAGCTTCGGGTGGCAGGGTGGCACAGATACGCAGTATTTT | CASSFGWQGGTDTQYF
TRBJ2-3 | - | TRBV7-8 | TRBD2 | TGTGCCATCCGGGGGGAAGGCACAGATACGCAGTATTTT | CAIRGEGTDTQYF
TRBJ1-1 | - | TRBV18 | - | TGTGCCAGCTCCCGGAGGGACACTGAAGCTTTCTTT | CASSRRDTEAFF
TRBJ2-7 | - | TRBV29-1 | - | TGCAGCGTTGTTTTGGGTTACGAGCAGTACTTC | CSVVLGYEQYF
TRBJ2-1 | once | TRBV9 | TRBD2 | TGTGCCAGCAGCGTCCTAGCGGGAGGGTACAATGAGCAGTTCTTC | CASSVLAGGYNEQFF
TRBJ1-1 | - | TRBV5-6 | TRBD1 | TGTGCCAGCAGCCAACCTACAGGGGCGATGAACACTGAAGCTTTCTTT | CASSQPTGAMNTEAFF
TRBJ2-3 | - | TRBV9 | - | TGTGCCAGCAGCCCCCAGCCCACGGGATTCACAGATACGCAGTATTTT | CASSPQPTGFTDTQYF
TRBJ2-7 | - | TRBV19 | - | TGTGCCAGTAGTACTACCGGGAGTTTGTATGGTAACGAGCAGTACTTC | CASSTTGSLYGNEQYF
TRBJ2-1 | few | TRBV6-6 | - | TGTGCCAGCAGTTCCCCAGGAGTCAATGAGCAGTTCTTC | CASSSPGVNEQFF
TRBJ2-1 | - | TRBV4-1 | TRBD2 | TGCGCCAGCAGCCCAGGGACTAGCGGTCTCAATGAGCAGTTCTTC | CASSPGTSGLNEQFF
TRBJ2-1 | - | TRBV6-5 | - | TGTGCCAGCAGTTGGACGGCAAGCTCCTACAATGAGCAGTTCTTC | CASSWTASSYNEQFF
TRBJ2-1 | - | TRBV28 | - | TGTGCCAGCAGTTTAGGGCAGAAAGCGATCTTC | CASSLGQKAIF
TRBJ2-5 | - | TRBV5-1 | TRBD2 | TGCGCCAGCAGCTTTCCCAGCGGGAGTCTCGAGACCCAGTACTTC | CASSFPSGSLETQYF
TRBJ2-1 | - | TRBV9 | - | TGTGCCAGCAGCGACGGCTACAATGAGCAGTTCTTC | CASSDGYNEQFF
TRBJ2-1 | - | TRBV5-6 | TRBD2 | TGTGCCAGCAGCCAACTAGCGGGAAGGTACAATGAGCAGTTCTTC | CASSQLAGRYNEQFF
TRBJ2-1 | - | TRBV30 | TRBD2 | TGTGCTATGATAATGGGCGGGGGAAGCTCCTACAATGAGCAGTTCTTC | CAMIMGGGSSYNEQFF
TRBJ2-5 | - | TRBV6-1 | - | TGTGCCAGCACCTCTAGGCGGATCCAAGAGACCCAGTACTTC | CASTSRRIQETQYF
TRBJ2-7 | - | TRBV9 | TRBD1 | TGTGCCAGCGCACCGGGACAGGGTTCCTACGAGCAGTACTTC | CASAPGQGSYEQYF
TRBJ2-7 | - | TRBV27 | - | TGTGCCAGCAGTTCATCCTGGTCTATCTACGAGCAGTACTTC | CASSSSWSIYEQYF
TRBJ2-3 | - | TRBV6-6 | - | TGTGCCAGCAGAAAACAGGGTAATACAGATACGCAGTATTTT | CASRKQGNTDTQYF
TRBJ1-1 | few | TRBV2 | - | TGTGCCAGCAGTTATTCAGGGTACAACACTGAAGCTTTCTTT | CASSYSGYNTEAFF
TRBJ2-7 | - | TRBV19 | TRBD2 | TGTGCCAGTAGAGCAGCGGGAGCCGCTTTCGAGCAGTACTTC | CASRAAGAAFEQYF
TRBJ2-1 | - | TRBV7-7 | TRBD1 | TGTGCTAGCCGTCCGACAGGGGGTTCAAATGAGCAGTTCTTC | CASRPTGGSNEQFF
TRBJ2-3 | - | TRBV5-1 | - | TGCGCCAGCAGCTTAGGTGGCGGGTCCGGGGGCAGGGCAGATACGCAGTATTTT | CASSLGGGSGGRADTQYF
TRBJ2-5 | - | TRBV10-3 | - | TGTGCCACCCGGGACCCCAGCGGGCAAGAGACCCAGTACTTC | CATRDPSGQETQYF
TRBJ2-7 | - | TRBV5-1 | TRBD1 | TGCGCCAGCAGCGGGACAGGCTCCTACGAGCAGTACTTC | CASSGTGSYEQYF
TRBJ2-1 | - | TRBV19 | - | TGTGCCAGTACCCTAGACTCGGGCAGCTCCTACAATGAGCAGTTCTTC | CASTLDSGSSYNEQFF
TRBJ1-3 | - | TRBV7-9 | - | TGTGCCAGCAGCTTATCCGGAAACACCATATATTTT | CASSLSGNTIYF
TRBJ1-4 | - | TRBV28 | TRBD1 | TGTGCCAGCAGTCTCCGCCCCTTTACAGGGGGCGGCGAAAAACTGTTTTTT | CASSLRPFTGGGEKLFF
TRBJ2-5 | - | TRBV11-2 | - | TGTGCCAGCAGCTCTCAAGAGACCCAGTACTTC | CASSSQETQYF
TRBJ2-5 | - | TRBV29-1 | TRBD1 | TGCAGCGTATCCCAGGGGGCTACCCAAGAGACCCAGTACTTC | CSVSQGATQETQYF